This TCR beta chain was recorded in a study of vaccination effects on CD4 cells after COVID-19. Whole-study context: Relative to the second dose, post-vaccine samples were obtained a median of 72 days later.

It was after more than 8 days of culture that CD4+ T cells were isolated. Each person got two doses of an mRNA SARS-CoV-2 vaccine, BNT162b2 or mRNA-1273. Nucleocapsid antibody tests were negative, and the vaccine recipients had no prior SARS-CoV-2 infection. The data were produced by immunoSEQ multiplex PCR, yet TCRdb's version contains in-frame clones alone and is incomplete. The table has 45,000 to 55,000 clones, around 70% seen once; the top ten hold roughly 7.2%. Findings and caveats of the study: Late post-vaccination, clones induced by infection and those induced by vaccine underwent marked clonal contraction.

Turning to this clone: Its antigen is not known.

Here the sequenced sample was CD4+ T cells from PBMCs cultured without peptide, taken after COVID-19 vaccination. The sequence was collected from a human donor who received a COVID-19 vaccine.

CDR3 region: CASSELSGGKNEQFF. The CDR3 DNA sequence: TGTGCCAGCAGTGAACTCAGCGGGGGGAAGAATGAGCAGTTCTTC. J is TRBJ2-1 and V is TRBV2; 9 positions match TRBD2. CDR1 and CDR2 (germline): SNHLY, FYNNEI. This CDR3 contains 15 residues. The V and J ends lost 2 bases and 7 bases, in that order; junction bases with no gene match: 6.